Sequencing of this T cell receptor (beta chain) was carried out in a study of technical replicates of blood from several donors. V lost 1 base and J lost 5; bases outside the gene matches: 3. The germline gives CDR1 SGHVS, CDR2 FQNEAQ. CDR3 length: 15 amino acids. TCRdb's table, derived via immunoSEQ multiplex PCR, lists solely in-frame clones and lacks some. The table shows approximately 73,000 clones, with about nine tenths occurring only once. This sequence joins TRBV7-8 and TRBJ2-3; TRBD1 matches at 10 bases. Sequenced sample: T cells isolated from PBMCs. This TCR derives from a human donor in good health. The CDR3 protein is CASSLGQGAKDTQYF. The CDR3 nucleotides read TGTGCCAGCAGCTTAGGACAGGGGGCCAAAGATACGCAGTATTTT.